This T cell receptor beta chain is drawn from a study of T cells in localized non-small cell lung cancer. General study points: Compared with tumor, uninvolved adjacent lung displayed greater T cell clonality, ranking highest overall. Sequencing was restricted to one tumor region; therefore, heterogeneity remains possible.

Comments on this clone: Its antigen is undetermined.

The repertoire was sequenced with immunoSEQ multiplex PCR; TCRdb's copy has only in-frame clones and lacks some. This table has some 130,000 clones, more than 80% appearing once. Deletions cut 4 bases from V and 6 bases from J, with 3 bases between. Germline V gene sequence: CDR1 SNHLY, CDR2 FYNNEI. This CDR3 has 10 residues. The rearrangement links TRBV2 to TRBJ1-1, with D uncertain. The sample consisted of peripheral blood, taken before any cancer treatment. This receptor was taken from a female donor over 55 with stage I lung adenocarcinoma. The DNA of the CDR3 is TGTGCCAGCAGTGTTTCTGAAGCTTTCTTT. Its translation is CASSVSEAFF.